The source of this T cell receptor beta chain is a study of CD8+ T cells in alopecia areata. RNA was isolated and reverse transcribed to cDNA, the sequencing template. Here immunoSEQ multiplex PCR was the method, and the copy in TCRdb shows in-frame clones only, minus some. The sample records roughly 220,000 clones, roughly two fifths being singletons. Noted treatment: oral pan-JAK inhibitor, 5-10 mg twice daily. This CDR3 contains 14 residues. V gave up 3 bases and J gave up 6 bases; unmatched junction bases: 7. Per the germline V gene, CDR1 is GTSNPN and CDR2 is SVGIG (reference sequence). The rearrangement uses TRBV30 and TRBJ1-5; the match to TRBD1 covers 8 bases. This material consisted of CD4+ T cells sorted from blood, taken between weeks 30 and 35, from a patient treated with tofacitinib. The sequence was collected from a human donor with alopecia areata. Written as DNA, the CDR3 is TGTGCCTGGAGCGGCAGGGGGCCGTTTCAGCCCCAGCATTTT. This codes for CAWSGRGPFQPQHF.